This T cell receptor (beta chain) is from a study of CD8+ T cells in alopecia areata. As regards this clone: Its antigen is undetermined.

General study points: Tofacitinib yielded significantly lower scalp clonality and fewer expanded CD8+ clones among the top 100.

The sequencing template was cDNA reverse transcribed from extracted RNA. Using immunoSEQ multiplex PCR, the repertoire was profiled, and TCRdb retains in-frame clones only, with some absent. Among under 150,000 clones listed, around 56% were seen once. This sample's treatment: oral pan-JAK inhibitor, 5-10 mg twice daily. The germline V gene has CDR1 SGHNT and CDR2 YYREEE (reference sequence). Trimming at V came to 9 bases and at J to 4 bases, leaving 8 bases not matched to a gene. This CDR3 region has 14 residues. V is TRBV5-4 and J is TRBJ2-5; 11 bases agree with TRBD2. The specimen comprised CD4+ T cells sorted from blood, sampled at week 4, from a patient treated with tofacitinib. This TCR was recovered from a human donor with alopecia areata. CDR3 DNA: TGTGCCACTACCCAAGGACTAGCGGGAGAGACCCAGTACTTC. Translation gives CATTQGLAGETQYF.